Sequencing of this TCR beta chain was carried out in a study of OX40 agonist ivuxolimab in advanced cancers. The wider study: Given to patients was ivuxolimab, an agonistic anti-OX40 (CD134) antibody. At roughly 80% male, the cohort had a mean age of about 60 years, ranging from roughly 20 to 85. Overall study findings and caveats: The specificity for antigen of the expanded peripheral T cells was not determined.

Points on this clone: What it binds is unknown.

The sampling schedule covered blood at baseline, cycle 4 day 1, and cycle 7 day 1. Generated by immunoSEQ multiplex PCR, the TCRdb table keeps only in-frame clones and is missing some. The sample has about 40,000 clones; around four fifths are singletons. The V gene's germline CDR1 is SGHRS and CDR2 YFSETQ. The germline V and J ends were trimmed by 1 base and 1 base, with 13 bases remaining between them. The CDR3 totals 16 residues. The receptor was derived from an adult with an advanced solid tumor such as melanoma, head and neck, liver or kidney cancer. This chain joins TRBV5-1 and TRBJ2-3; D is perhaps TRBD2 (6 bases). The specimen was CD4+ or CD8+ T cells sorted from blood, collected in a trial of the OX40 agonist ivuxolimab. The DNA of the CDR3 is TGCGCCAGCAGCTTGCGGCGGGACGGTGGCACAGATACGCAGTATTTT. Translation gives CASSLRRDGGTDTQYF.